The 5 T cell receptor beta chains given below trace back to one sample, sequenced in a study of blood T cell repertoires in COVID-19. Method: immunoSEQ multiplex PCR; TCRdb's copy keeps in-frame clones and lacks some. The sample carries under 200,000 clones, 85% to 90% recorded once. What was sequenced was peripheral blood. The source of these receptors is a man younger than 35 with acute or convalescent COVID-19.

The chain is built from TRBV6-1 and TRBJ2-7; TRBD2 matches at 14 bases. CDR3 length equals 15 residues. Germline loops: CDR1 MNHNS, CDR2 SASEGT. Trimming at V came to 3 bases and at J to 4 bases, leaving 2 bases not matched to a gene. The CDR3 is CASSEGLAGAYEQYV. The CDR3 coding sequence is TGTGCCAGCAGTGAGGGACTAGCGGGGGCTTACGAGCAGTACGTC.

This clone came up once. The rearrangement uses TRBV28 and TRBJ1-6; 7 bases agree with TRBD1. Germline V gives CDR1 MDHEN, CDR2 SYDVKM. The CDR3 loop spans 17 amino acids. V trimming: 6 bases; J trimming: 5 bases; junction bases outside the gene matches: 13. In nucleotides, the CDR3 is TGTGCCAGCAGAGTCCCCCCAGGGGGAAGCCATAATTCACCCCTCCACTTT. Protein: CASRVPPGGSHNSPLHF.

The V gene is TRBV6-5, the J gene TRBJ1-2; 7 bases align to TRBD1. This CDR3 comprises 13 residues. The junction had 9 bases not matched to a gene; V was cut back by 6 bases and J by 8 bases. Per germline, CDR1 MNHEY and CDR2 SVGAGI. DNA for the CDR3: TGTGCCAGCAGCCGGGACAGACTAGGCGGCTACACCTTC. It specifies CASSRDRLGGYTF.

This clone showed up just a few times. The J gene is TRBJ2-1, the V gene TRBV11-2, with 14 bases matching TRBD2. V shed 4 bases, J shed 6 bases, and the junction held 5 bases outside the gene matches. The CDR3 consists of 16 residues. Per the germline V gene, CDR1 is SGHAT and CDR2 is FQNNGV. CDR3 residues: CASSSTSGGGFNEQFF. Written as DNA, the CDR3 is TGTGCCAGCAGCTCGACTAGCGGGGGGGGATTCAATGAGCAGTTCTTC.

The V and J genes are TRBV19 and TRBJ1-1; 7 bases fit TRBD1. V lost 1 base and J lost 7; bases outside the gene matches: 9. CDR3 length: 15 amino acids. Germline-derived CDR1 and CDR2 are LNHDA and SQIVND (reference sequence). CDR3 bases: TGTGCCAGTAGTATAGCCCGGACAGGAGGGCTTGAAGCTTTCTTT. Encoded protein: CASSIARTGGLEAFF. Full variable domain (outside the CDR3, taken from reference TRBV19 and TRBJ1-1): DGGITQSPKYLFRKEGQNVTLSCEQNLNHDAMYWYRQDPGQGLRLIYYSQIVNDFQKGDIAEGYSVSREKKESFPLTVTSAQKNPTAFYLCASSIARTGGLEAFFGQGTRLTVV.